The 5 T cell receptor beta chains given below trace back to one sample, sequenced in a study of cytomegalovirus exposure and HLA in healthy donors. The data were produced by immunoSEQ multiplex PCR, yet TCRdb's version contains in-frame clones alone and is incomplete. The sample contains 230,000 or so clones, about 86% of which appear only once. Sequenced sample: PBMCs. The source is a woman aged 18-29 years in good health and CMV-seronegative.

V is TRBV28 and J is TRBJ1-2; 7 bases are shared with TRBD1. This CDR3 is 12 amino acids long. The V gene end was trimmed by 5 bases and the J gene end by 6 bases; junction bases not matched to a gene: 3. CDR1 is MDHEN, CDR2 SYDVKM, per germline. The CDR3 sequence is CASSLGQHGYTF. For the CDR3, the DNA is TGTGCCAGCAGTCTGGGACAGCATGGCTACACCTTC.

The chain carries TRBV6-6 and TRBJ2-7; D perhaps matches TRBD2 (6 bases). Germline V lookup: CDR1 MNHNY, CDR2 SVGAGI (reference sequence). The CDR3 sequence is 15 residues long. Trimming removed 4 bases from V and 1 base from J, with 14 bases in between. In nucleotides, the CDR3 is TGTGCCAGCAGTTCCCCGGGACTTCTTTCCTACGAGCAGTACTTC. Encoded protein: CASSSPGLLSYEQYF.

The CDR3: CASSYNQRFQETQYF. CDR3 DNA sequence: TGTGCCAGCAGTTACAATCAGCGGTTCCAAGAGACCCAGTACTTC. V and J are TRBV6-5 and TRBJ2-5, with D maybe TRBD2 (5 bases). The CDR3 extends over 15 amino acids. From germline, CDR1 is MNHEY and CDR2 SVGAGI. The V end was cut by 2 bases, the J end by 1 base, with 11 bases between.

This chain links TRBV5-8 with TRBJ1-2, with D perhaps matching TRBD1 (5 bases). Trimming left V 0 bases short and J 4 bases short, with 13 bases between. Germline V gene data show CDR1 as SGHTS and CDR2 as YDEGEE. The CDR3 loop spans 15 amino acids. CDR3 in DNA: TGTGCCAGCAGCTTGGTTGGGCAGGGTATCTATGGCTACACCTTC. Amino acid sequence: CASSLVGQGIYGYTF.

The chain combines TRBV27 with TRBJ2-1, with D maybe TRBD2 (6 bases). The CDR3 contains 15 residues. Germline assignment: CDR1 MNHEY and CDR2 SMNVEV (reference sequence). V lost 3 bases and J 0 bases, leaving 9 bases between the germline ends. DNA of the CDR3: TGTGCCAGCAGTTTTGGCGGGGCCTCCTACAATGAGCAGTTCTTC. It is translated as CASSFGGASYNEQFF.